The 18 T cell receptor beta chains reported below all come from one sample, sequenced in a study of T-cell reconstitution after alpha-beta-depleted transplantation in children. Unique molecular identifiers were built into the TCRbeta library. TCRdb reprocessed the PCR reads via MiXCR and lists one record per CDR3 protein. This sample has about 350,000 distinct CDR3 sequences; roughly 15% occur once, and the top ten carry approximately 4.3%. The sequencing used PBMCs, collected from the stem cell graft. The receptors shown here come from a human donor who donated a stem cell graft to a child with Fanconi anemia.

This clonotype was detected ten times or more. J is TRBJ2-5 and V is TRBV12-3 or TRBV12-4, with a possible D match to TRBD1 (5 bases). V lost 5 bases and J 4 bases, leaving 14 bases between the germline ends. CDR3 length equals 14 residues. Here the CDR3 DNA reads TGTGCCAGCAGTACGGACACGTTGGCAGAGACCCAGTACTTC. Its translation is CASSTDTLAETQYF.

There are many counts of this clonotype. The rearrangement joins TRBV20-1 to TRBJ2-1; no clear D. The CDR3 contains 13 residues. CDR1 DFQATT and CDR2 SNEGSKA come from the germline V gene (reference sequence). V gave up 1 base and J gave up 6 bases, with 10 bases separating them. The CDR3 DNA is TGCAGTGCTAGAGCCCCCACACCCAATGAGCAGTTCTTC. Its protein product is CSARAPTPNEQFF.

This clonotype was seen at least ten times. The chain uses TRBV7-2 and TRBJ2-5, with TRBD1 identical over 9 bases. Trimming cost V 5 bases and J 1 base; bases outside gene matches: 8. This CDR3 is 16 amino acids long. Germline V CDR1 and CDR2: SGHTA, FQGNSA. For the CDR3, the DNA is TGTGCCAGCAGCCGGACAGGGGCCGGTTTCCAAGAGACCCAGTACTTC. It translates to CASSRTGAGFQETQYF. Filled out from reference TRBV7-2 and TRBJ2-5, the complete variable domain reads GAGVSQSPSNKVTEKGKDVELRCDPISGHTALYWYRQSLGQGLEFLIYFQGNSAPDKSGLPSDRFSAERTGGSVSTLTIQRTQQEDSAVYLCASSRTGAGFQETQYFGPGTRLLVL.

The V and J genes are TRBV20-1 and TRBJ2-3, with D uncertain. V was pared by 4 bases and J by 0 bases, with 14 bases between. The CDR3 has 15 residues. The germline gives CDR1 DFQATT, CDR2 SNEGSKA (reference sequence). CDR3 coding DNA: TGCAGTGCTAATTTAGACTCCCGGAGCACAGATACGCAGTATTTT. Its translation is CSANLDSRSTDTQYF.

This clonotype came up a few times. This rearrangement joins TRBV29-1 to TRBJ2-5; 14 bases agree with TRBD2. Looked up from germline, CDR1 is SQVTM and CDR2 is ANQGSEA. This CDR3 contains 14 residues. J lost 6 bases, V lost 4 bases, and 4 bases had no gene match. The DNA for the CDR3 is TGCAGCGTTGGACTAGCGGGAGGGCAGAAGACCCAGTACTTC. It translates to CSVGLAGGQKTQYF.

In nucleotides, the CDR3 is TGTGCCAGCAGCTCAATGTGGAGGGGCAGGAACACTGAAGCTTTCTTT. Its translation is CASSSMWRGRNTEAFF. The rearrangement uses TRBV11-2 and TRBJ1-1, with a tentative D call TRBD1 (5 bases). V was cut by 4 bases and J by 1 base, with 16 bases left in between. This CDR3 contains 16 residues. Germline values: CDR1 SGHAT, CDR2 FQNNGV.

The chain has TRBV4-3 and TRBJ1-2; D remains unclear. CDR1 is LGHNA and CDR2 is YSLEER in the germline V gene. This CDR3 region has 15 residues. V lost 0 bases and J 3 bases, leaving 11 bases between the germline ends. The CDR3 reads CASSQDKGFDYGYTF. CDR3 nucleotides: TGCGCCAGCAGCCAAGATAAGGGTTTCGACTATGGCTACACCTTC.

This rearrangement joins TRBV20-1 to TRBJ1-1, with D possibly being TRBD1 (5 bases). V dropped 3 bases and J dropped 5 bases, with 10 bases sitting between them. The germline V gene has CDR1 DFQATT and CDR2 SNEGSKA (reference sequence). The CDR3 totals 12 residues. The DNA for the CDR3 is TGCAGTGCTAGGGAGGGGTGGACTGAAGCTTTCTTT. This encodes CSAREGWTEAFF.

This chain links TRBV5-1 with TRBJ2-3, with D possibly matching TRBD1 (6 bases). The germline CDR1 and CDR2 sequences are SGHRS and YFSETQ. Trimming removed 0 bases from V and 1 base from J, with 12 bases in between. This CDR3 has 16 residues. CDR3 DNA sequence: TGCGCCAGCAGCTTGGAATGGGGGCTGGGCACAGATACGCAGTATTTT. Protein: CASSLEWGLGTDTQYF.

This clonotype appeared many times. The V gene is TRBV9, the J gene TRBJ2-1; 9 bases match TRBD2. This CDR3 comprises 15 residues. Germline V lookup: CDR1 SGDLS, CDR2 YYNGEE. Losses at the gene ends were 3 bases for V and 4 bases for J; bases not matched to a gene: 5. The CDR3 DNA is TGTGCCAGCAGCGGGGAGACTAGCGGATACAATGAGCAGTTCTTC. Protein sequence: CASSGETSGYNEQFF.

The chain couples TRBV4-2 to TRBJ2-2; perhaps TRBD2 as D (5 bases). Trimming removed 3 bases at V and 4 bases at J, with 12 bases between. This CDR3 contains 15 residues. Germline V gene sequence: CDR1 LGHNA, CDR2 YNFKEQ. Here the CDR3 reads CASSHSAQPTGELFF. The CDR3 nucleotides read TGTGCCAGCAGCCATAGCGCGCAGCCCACCGGGGAGCTGTTTTTT.

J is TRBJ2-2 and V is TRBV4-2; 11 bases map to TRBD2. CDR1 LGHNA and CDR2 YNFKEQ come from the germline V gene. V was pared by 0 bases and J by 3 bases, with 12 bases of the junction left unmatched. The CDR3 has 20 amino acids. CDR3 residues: CASSQDARIAGGRDTGELFF. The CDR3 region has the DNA TGTGCCAGCAGCCAAGATGCTAGAATAGCGGGGGGGCGGGACACCGGGGAGCTGTTTTTT.

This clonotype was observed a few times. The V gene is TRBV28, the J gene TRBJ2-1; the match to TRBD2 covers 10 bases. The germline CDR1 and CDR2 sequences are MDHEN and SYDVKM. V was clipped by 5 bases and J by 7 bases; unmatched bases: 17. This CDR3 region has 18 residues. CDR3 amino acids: CASSPYRRASGGLNEQFF. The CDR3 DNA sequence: TGTGCCAGCAGTCCCTATAGAAGGGCTAGCGGGGGATTAAATGAGCAGTTCTTC.

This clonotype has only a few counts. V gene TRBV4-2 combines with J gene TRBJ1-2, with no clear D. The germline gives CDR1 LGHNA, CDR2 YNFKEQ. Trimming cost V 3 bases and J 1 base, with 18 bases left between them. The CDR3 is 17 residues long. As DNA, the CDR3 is TGTGCCAGCAGCCAGCTCCTCACAGCGGGCGATAACTATGGCTACACCTTC. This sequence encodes CASSQLLTAGDNYGYTF.

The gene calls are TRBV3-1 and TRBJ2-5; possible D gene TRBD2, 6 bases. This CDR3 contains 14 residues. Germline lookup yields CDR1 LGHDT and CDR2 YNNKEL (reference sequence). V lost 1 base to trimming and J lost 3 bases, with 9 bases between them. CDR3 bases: TGTGCCAGCAGCCAAGTTGGAGGGAAAGAGACCCAGTACTTC. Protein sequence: CASSQVGGKETQYF.

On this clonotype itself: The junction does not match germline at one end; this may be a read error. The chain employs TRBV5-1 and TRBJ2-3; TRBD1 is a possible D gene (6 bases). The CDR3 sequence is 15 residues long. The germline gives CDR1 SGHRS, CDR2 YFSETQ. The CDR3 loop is CASSFRGQDTDSQYF. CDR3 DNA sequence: TGCGCCAGCAGCTTCAGGGGTCAGGACACAGATTCGCAGTATTTT.

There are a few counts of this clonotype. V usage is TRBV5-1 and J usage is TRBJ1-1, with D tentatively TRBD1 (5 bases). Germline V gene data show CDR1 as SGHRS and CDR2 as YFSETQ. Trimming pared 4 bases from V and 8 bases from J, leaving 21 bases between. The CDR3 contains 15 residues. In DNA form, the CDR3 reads TGCGCCAGCAGCCGGGGAGGGAGGGACGGACAAGAAGCTTTCTTT. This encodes CASSRGGRDGQEAFF.

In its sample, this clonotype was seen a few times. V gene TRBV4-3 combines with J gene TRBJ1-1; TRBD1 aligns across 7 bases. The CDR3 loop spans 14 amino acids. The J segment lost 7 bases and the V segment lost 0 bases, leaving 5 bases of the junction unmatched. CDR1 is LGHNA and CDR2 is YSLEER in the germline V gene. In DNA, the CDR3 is TGCGCCAGCAGCCAAGAAGGTTGGACAGGTGAAGCTTTCTTT. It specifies CASSQEGWTGEAFF.